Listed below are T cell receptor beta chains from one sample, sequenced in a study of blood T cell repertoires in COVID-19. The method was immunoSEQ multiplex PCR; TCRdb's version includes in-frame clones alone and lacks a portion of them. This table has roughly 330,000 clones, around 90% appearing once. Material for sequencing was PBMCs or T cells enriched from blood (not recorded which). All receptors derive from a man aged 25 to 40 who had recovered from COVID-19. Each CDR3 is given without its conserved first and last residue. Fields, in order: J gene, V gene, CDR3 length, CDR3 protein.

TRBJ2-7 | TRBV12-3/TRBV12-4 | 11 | ASSPSGGYEQY
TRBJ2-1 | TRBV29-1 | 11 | SVRAGGYNEQF
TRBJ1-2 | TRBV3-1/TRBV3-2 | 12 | ASSQGVGGYGYT
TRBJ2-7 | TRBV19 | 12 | ASSIQGSSSEQY
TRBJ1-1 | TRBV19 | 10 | ARPDRVTEAF
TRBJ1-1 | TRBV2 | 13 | ASSSSGHGFTEAF
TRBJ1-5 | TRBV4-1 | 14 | ASSRQALGSNQPQH
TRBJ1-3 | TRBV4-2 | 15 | ASSASGLPISGNTIY
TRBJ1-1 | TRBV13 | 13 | ASSGTGEWNTEAF
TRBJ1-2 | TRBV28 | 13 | ASSLTGTAYYGYT
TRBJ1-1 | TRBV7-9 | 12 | ASSSDREVTEAF
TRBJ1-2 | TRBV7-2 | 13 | ASSFRPTGGDGYT
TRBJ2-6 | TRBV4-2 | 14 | ASSQPQNSGANVLT
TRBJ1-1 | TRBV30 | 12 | ACLPLGAGTEAF
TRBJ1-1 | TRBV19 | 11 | ASSYDSDTEAF
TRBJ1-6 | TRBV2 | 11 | ASSEQGSSPLH
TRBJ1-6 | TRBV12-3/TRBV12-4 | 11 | ASSPDRNSPLH
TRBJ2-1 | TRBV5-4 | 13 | ASSRGQGDYNEQF
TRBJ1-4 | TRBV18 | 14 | ASSPTGKGWNEKLF
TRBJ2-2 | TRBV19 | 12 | ASSIDAVTGELF
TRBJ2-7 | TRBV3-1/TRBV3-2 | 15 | ASSQDQGGGAFYEQY
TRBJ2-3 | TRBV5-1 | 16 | ASRHGVAGDYGTDTQY
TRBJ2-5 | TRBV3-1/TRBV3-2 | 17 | ASSQEVSTVGVDQETQY
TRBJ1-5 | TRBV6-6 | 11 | ASSTTENQPQH
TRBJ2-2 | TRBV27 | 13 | ASSLSRQGNGELF